This section outlines one TCR beta chain sequence together with its context. The antigen is not known. The sample comes from a study of STAT3 mutations in large granular lymphocyte leukemia. On the study more broadly: More than half of T-LGLL patients received immunosuppressive therapy.

With 6 bases removed from V and 1 base from J, the gap between germline ends came to 9 bases. Per germline, CDR1 MDHEN and CDR2 SYDVKM. The length of the CDR3 is 13 residues. The assay was immunoSEQ multiplex PCR, and TCRdb's table has in-frame clones only and misses some. This sample carries 35,000 or so clones, more than 70% of them seen once, and the ten largest clones take over 0.4%. Study results and limitations: A small but highly pathogenic clone may have been missed. TCR clonotype switching after therapy occurred in 6 of 18 patients. No sample exists from the first appearance of each clone. Every T-LGLL patient had at least one immunodominant TCRbeta clonotype.

This sequence originates from a human donor with T large granular lymphocyte leukemia. Some clones in this sample may be carry-over from other donors' samples. The genes are TRBV28 and TRBJ2-5; D unresolved. Sequencing was performed on PBMCs. This CDR3 is CASSRHFQETQYF. The CDR3 DNA reads TGTGCCAGCAGCCGACACTTCCAAGAGACCCAGTACTTC. Filled out from reference TRBV28 and TRBJ2-5, the complete variable domain reads DVKVTQSSRYLVKRTGEKVFLECVQDMDHENMFWYRQDPGLGLRLIYFSYDVKMKEKGDIPEGYSVSREKKERFSLILESASTNQTSMYLCASSRHFQETQYFGPGTRLLVL.